The 19 T cell receptor beta chains below come from one sample, sequenced in a study of sequential checkpoint blockade in melanoma. Specified treatment: randomized to nivolumab then ipilimumab (arm A) or the reverse (arm B). Measured with immunoSEQ multiplex PCR; TCRdb has only the in-frame clones, and not every one. The sample shows fewer than 15,000 clones, approximately 82% of them seen only once. This specimen consisted of CD8+ T cells sorted from blood (inferred from file names), obtained from a patient given nivolumab and ipilimumab in sequence. The receptors were sampled from a human donor with melanoma.

The V and J genes are TRBV28 and TRBJ2-7; TRBD2 is a possible D gene (5 bases). Trimming stripped 6 bases from V and 3 bases from J, with 15 bases between. The CDR3 contains 14 residues. CDR1 is MDHEN and CDR2 is SYDVKM in the germline V gene. CDR3 loop: CASRTQSGDYEQYF. The CDR3 DNA is TGTGCCAGCAGAACCCAGTCCGGGGACTACGAGCAGTACTTC.

The CDR3 DNA sequence: TGTGCCAGCAGTTTAGTAGGAGGACTAGCCAAAAACATTCAGTACTTC. It translates to CASSLVGGLAKNIQYF. The chain employs TRBV27 and TRBJ2-4; D may be TRBD2 (5 bases). Germline CDR1 reads MNHEY; CDR2 reads SMNVEV (reference sequence). The CDR3 loop spans 16 amino acids. Between the trimmed V and J ends, which lost 2 bases and 0 bases, there was a span of 11 bases.

The CDR3 coding sequence is TGTGCCAGCAGTTACCCCGAAGAGACCCAGTACTTC. The encoded protein is CASSYPEETQYF. This chain links TRBV6-5 with TRBJ2-5; D not certain. CDR3 length equals 12 residues. Trimming shortened V by 2 bases and J by 3 bases, and 4 bases separated the two germline ends. CDR1 is MNHEY and CDR2 is SVGAGI in the germline V gene.

The rearrangement joins TRBV6-1 to TRBJ1-2; 7 bases agree with TRBD1. Trimming at V came to 1 base and at J to 8 bases, leaving 10 bases not matched to a gene. The CDR3 length is 15 residues. In germline, CDR1 is MNHNS, CDR2 SASEGT. The CDR3 reads CASSEGLEGAQGYTF. DNA for the CDR3: TGTGCCAGCAGTGAAGGTTTAGAGGGGGCGCAGGGCTACACCTTC.

The CDR3 spells CASSYYRGANEKLFF. The CDR3 DNA follows: TGTGCCAGCTCCTACTACAGGGGGGCTAATGAAAAACTGTTTTTT. The rearrangement joins TRBV6-5 to TRBJ1-4, with 8 bases matching TRBD1. V lost 8 bases to trimming and J lost 3 bases; unmatched junction nucleotides: 8. The CDR3 has 15 residues. Germline lookup yields CDR1 MNHEY and CDR2 SVGAGI.

The chain recombines TRBV9 with TRBJ2-1; 9 nucleotides agree with TRBD2. The CDR3 loop spans 16 amino acids. CDR1 is SGDLS and CDR2 is YYNGEE in the germline V gene. Germline trimming cut 3 bases from V and 2 bases from J; bases unmatched to any gene: 6. Here the CDR3 DNA reads TGTGCCAGCAGCGGTAGCGGGGGTCGACCCTACAATGAGCAGTTCTTC. It is translated as CASSGSGGRPYNEQFF.

V usage is TRBV5-6 and J usage is TRBJ1-2; 7 positions match TRBD1. Germline V gene data show CDR1 as SGHDT and CDR2 as YYEEEE. This CDR3 is 13 amino acids long. V lost 0 bases and J lost 7; bases outside the gene matches: 3. CDR3 nucleotide sequence: TGTGCCAGCAGCTTGGAGGGGGCAGGTGGCTACACCTTC. This encodes CASSLEGAGGYTF.

Here the CDR3 DNA reads TGTGCCAGCAGTACCACAGGGAGCGGTGTCAATCAGCCCCAGCATTTT. Translated: CASSTTGSGVNQPQHF. This chain joins TRBV27 and TRBJ1-5; D may be TRBD1 (6 bases). The germline V and J ends were trimmed by 5 bases and 3 bases, with 17 bases remaining between them. This CDR3 spans 16 amino acids. CDR1 and CDR2 (germline): MNHEY, SMNVEV (reference sequence).

J is TRBJ2-7 and V is TRBV7-2, with 8 bases fitting TRBD2. With V trimmed by 5 bases and J by 2 bases, 14 bases remained unmatched. The CDR3 has 17 residues. Germline CDR1 and CDR2: SGHTA and FQGNSA. For the CDR3, the DNA is TGTGCCAGCAGCCTGCCGCTAGCGGGCCAGTCGGCCTACGAGCAGTACTTC. Amino acid sequence: CASSLPLAGQSAYEQYF.

The V call is TRBV7-6, the J call TRBJ2-2, with 9 nucleotides matching TRBD2. J was trimmed by 0 bases and V by 5 bases; bases with no gene match: 4. The CDR3 extends over 16 amino acids. Germline V lookup: CDR1 SGHVS, CDR2 FNYEAQ. CDR3 residues: CASSPRLAANTGELFF. The CDR3 DNA follows: TGTGCCAGCAGCCCGAGACTAGCGGCGAACACCGGGGAGCTGTTTTTT.

The chain is built from TRBV6-1 and TRBJ2-5, with 10 bases fitting TRBD2. The CDR3 contains 15 residues. The germline V gene has CDR1 MNHNS and CDR2 SASEGT. Trimming took 6 bases from V and 6 from J; bases not matched to a gene: 10. The chain's CDR3 is CASRRVLAGSQTQYF. The CDR3 DNA sequence: TGTGCCAGCAGGAGGGTACTAGCGGGGTCCCAGACCCAGTACTTC.

The J gene is TRBJ2-1, the V gene TRBV10-3, with TRBD2 matching over 12 bases. The CDR3 runs 17 residues. V lost 2 bases to trimming and J lost 3 bases; unmatched junction nucleotides: 5. In germline, CDR1 is ENHRY, CDR2 SYGVKD. The CDR3, as DNA: TGTGCCATCAGTGAGCCGACTAGCGGGAGTGGCTACAATGAGCAGTTCTTC. Translation: CAISEPTSGSGYNEQFF.

The chain links TRBV28 to TRBJ1-1, with TRBD1 matching over 8 bases. CDR1 is MDHEN, CDR2 SYDVKM, per germline. The CDR3 consists of 13 residues. V dropped 7 bases and J dropped 11; count of bases not matched to a gene: 12. CDR3 nucleotides: TGTGCCAGCATCCCCCGGGACAGGTGGGATGCTTTCTTT. Protein: CASIPRDRWDAFF.

The chain carries TRBV4-1 and TRBJ2-5, with unresolved D. Germline CDR1 is MGHRA and CDR2 is YSYEKL. Trimming left V 4 bases short and J 4 bases short, with 10 bases between. CDR3 length: 13 residues. The CDR3 region is CASSPGPGETQYF. In DNA form, the CDR3 reads TGCGCCAGCAGCCCCGGTCCGGGAGAGACCCAGTACTTC.

The gene calls are TRBV11-2 and TRBJ2-1; D remains ambiguous. The CDR3 runs 15 residues. Germline V lookup: CDR1 SGHAT, CDR2 FQNNGV. V gave up 2 bases and J gave up 0 bases, with 8 bases separating them. CDR3 amino acids: CASSLITTSYNEQFF. The CDR3 coding sequence is TGTGCCAGCAGCTTAATAACTACCTCCTACAATGAGCAGTTCTTC.

V usage is TRBV30 and J usage is TRBJ2-7; possibly TRBD2 for D (5 bases). In germline, CDR1 is GTSNPN, CDR2 SVGIG (reference sequence). This CDR3 is 13 amino acids long. Between the trimmed V and J ends, which lost 0 bases and 6 bases, there was a span of 12 bases. DNA for the CDR3: TGTGCCTGGAGTGTACCGGGGAAGCTCGAGCAGTACTTC. Its translation is CAWSVPGKLEQYF. The variable domain in full, with the rest retrieved from reference TRBV30 and TRBJ2-7, is SQTIHQWPATLVQPVGSPLSLECTVEGTSNPNLYWYRQAAGRGLQLLFYSVGIGQISSEVPQNLSASRPQDRQFILSSKKLLLSDSGFYLCAWSVPGKLEQYFGPGTRLTVT.

A few counts support this clone. The CDR3 DNA is TGTGCCAGCAGCCAAGTTAGCGTGGGGTCCGCCGAGCAGTACTTC. This encodes CASSQVSVGSAEQYF. V gene TRBV11-1 combines with J gene TRBJ2-7; perhaps TRBD2 as D (5 bases). From germline, CDR1 is SGHAT and CDR2 FQDESV (reference sequence). V dropped 5 bases and J dropped 6 bases, with 20 bases sitting between them. This CDR3 contains 15 residues.

This clone was seen only a few times. The chain recombines TRBV9 with TRBJ2-5; 12 positions match TRBD2. The end of the DNA aligns better with TRBJ2-7, so the J call may be wrong. The CDR3 has 20 residues. CDR1 is SGDLS and CDR2 is YYNGEE in the germline V gene. The CDR3: CASSQDSFGLAGNRYYEQYF. For the CDR3, the DNA is TGTGCCAGCAGCCAAGATAGTTTCGGACTAGCGGGAAATCGCTACTACGAGCAGTACTTC.

The V and J genes are TRBV29-1 and TRBJ2-2; tentative D call: TRBD2 (8 bases). The CDR3 consists of 16 residues. The ends were cut back, 6 bases at V and 2 bases at J, with 19 bases in the middle. The V gene's germline CDR1 is SQVTM and CDR2 ANQGSEA. The CDR3 spells CSVSGGTVLNTGELFF. CDR3 nucleotides: TGCAGCGTGTCGGGGGGGACAGTCCTCAACACCGGGGAGCTGTTTTTT.